These 6 T cell receptor beta chains were sequenced from one sample in a study of blood T cell repertoires in COVID-19. The assay was immunoSEQ multiplex PCR, and TCRdb's table has in-frame clones only and misses some. The sample carries about 230,000 clones, roughly 80% recorded once. Sequences were obtained from peripheral blood. The receptors come from a woman in her 50s with acute or convalescent COVID-19.

The CDR3 loop is CASQQGIATGELFF. In DNA, the CDR3 is TGTGCCAGTCAGCAGGGGATTGCCACCGGGGAGCTGTTTTTT. V is TRBV11-3 and J is TRBJ2-2; a weak D match, TRBD1 (6 bases). Germline values: CDR1 SGHNT, CDR2 YENEEA. Trimming left V 9 bases short and J 4 bases short, with 15 bases between. The CDR3 contains 14 residues.

The chain combines TRBV7-9 with TRBJ1-4; D is unclear. Trimming took 1 base from V and 8 from J, leaving 11 bases between them. Germline assignment: CDR1 SEHNR and CDR2 FQNEAQ (reference sequence). CDR3 length equals 14 residues. CDR3 amino acids: CASSLGSGEEKLFF. CDR3 sequence (DNA): TGTGCCAGCAGCTTAGGGTCCGGGGAAGAAAAACTGTTTTTT.

The chain employs TRBV12-3 or TRBV12-4 and TRBJ2-1; 7 bases line up with TRBD2. The V segment lost 5 bases and the J segment 4 bases; nucleotides outside the gene matches: 2. The CDR3 totals 13 residues. The CDR3 DNA reads as TGTGCCAGCAGTCCGGGACTATACAATGAGCAGTTCTTC. This codes for CASSPGLYNEQFF.

The chain has TRBV7-3 and TRBJ2-3; 8 bases are a match to TRBD1. The germline V gene encodes CDR1 SGHTA and CDR2 FQGTGA. V lost 5 bases to trimming and J lost 5 bases; unmatched junction nucleotides: 9. CDR3 length: 15 amino acids. The CDR3 DNA sequence: TGTGCCAGCAGCCCAACACAGGGGGTCGGAGATACGCAGTATTTT. This sequence encodes CASSPTQGVGDTQYF.

V usage is TRBV2 and J usage is TRBJ1-1; no definite D call. Germline loops: CDR1 SNHLY, CDR2 FYNNEI. With 2 bases removed from V and 10 bases from J, the gap between germline ends came to 11 bases. The CDR3 runs 12 residues. The chain's CDR3 is CASSESVGIAFF. The DNA of the CDR3 is TGTGCCAGCAGTGAAAGCGTCGGAATAGCTTTCTTT.

The chain recombines TRBV6-1 with TRBJ1-2, with D uncertain. V dropped 0 bases and J dropped 4 bases, with 6 bases sitting between them. Germline lookup yields CDR1 MNHNS and CDR2 SASEGT. This CDR3 is built from 13 residues. CDR3 in DNA: TGTGCCAGCAGTGAAGCCCCCAGCTATGGCTACACCTTC. Its protein product is CASSEAPSYGYTF.